Below, 26 T cell receptor beta chains from the same sample are listed, as sequenced in a study of T cell responses to AZD1222 COVID-19 vaccine. Only in-frame clones appear in the TCRdb table, and some are missing; sequencing was by immunoSEQ multiplex PCR. The sample records roughly 190,000 clones, 85% to 95% being singletons. The sequencing used peripheral blood, collected on day 0 of AZD1222 vaccination. These receptors were collected from an adult in good health.

This clone has a handful of counts. The gene calls are TRBV6-5 and TRBJ1-3; D is perhaps TRBD1 (5 bases). Trimming shortened V by 7 bases and J by 4 bases, and 17 bases separated the two germline ends. CDR1 is MNHEY and CDR2 is SVGAGI in the germline V gene. The CDR3 spans 15 residues. CDR3 sequence reads: CASTTNAGTGNTIYF. CDR3 in DNA: TGTGCCAGCACAACGAACGCAGGGACCGGAAACACCATATATTTT.

The CDR3: CASSLSRDYTGELFF. CDR3 DNA sequence: TGTGCCAGCAGCTTATCCAGGGATTACACCGGGGAGCTGTTTTTT. The chain couples TRBV13 to TRBJ2-2; the D gene is possibly TRBD1 (5 bases). CDR3 size: 15 residues. Germline loops: CDR1 PRHDT, CDR2 FYEKMQ (reference sequence). The V and J ends lost 2 bases and 3 bases respectively, with 10 bases between them.

This sequence joins TRBV5-1 and TRBJ2-5, with unresolved D. The CDR3 runs 15 residues. V was pared by 0 bases and J by 5 bases, with 14 bases between. The germline CDR1 and CDR2 sequences are SGHRS and YFSETQ. The DNA of the CDR3 is TGCGCCAGCAGCTTGGGTTTTGCTTTTGGGGAGACCCAGTACTTC. It translates to CASSLGFAFGETQYF.

This clone showed up just once. The chain is built from TRBV19 and TRBJ1-5; no reliable D call. The V gene lost 3 bases and the J gene lost 6 bases, with 6 bases spanning the gap. The germline CDR1 and CDR2 sequences are LNHDA and SQIVND (reference sequence). The CDR3 runs to 12 residues. CDR3 DNA: TGTGCCAGTAGTATCGCAGGTCAGCCCCAGCATTTT. This encodes CASSIAGQPQHF.

The chain couples TRBV6-1 to TRBJ1-3; D gene unclear. The CDR3 loop spans 16 amino acids. V lost 0 bases to trimming and J lost 3 bases, with 12 bases between them. From germline, CDR1 is MNHNS and CDR2 SASEGT. Written as DNA, the CDR3 is TGTGCCAGCAGTGAAGCCCCAGGAACCCTTGGAAACACCATATATTTT. Its translation: CASSEAPGTLGNTIYF.

The DNA for the CDR3 is TGTGCCAGCAGTTACTCGAATGGGGGAAATGAAAAACTGTTTTTT. This encodes CASSYSNGGNEKLFF. This chain joins TRBV6-5 and TRBJ1-4; possible D gene TRBD1, 5 bases. This CDR3 is built from 15 residues. V was trimmed by 0 bases and J by 5 bases, leaving 10 bases between them. CDR1 MNHEY and CDR2 SVGAGI come from the germline V gene.

The chain combines TRBV20-1 with TRBJ1-1; TRBD1 is a possible D gene (5 bases). Germline V gene data show CDR1 as DFQATT and CDR2 as SNEGSKA (reference sequence). Trimming removed 3 bases at V and 10 bases at J, with 30 bases between. This CDR3 is 17 amino acids long. This CDR3 reads CSASRLEGTASREGAFF. DNA of the CDR3: TGCAGTGCTAGTCGGCTTGAGGGGACCGCATCCAGGGAGGGAGCTTTCTTT.

The rearrangement joins TRBV10-3 to TRBJ1-1, with D hard to call. V was cut by 8 bases and J by 1 base, with 8 bases left in between. CDR3 size: 12 residues. The germline CDR1 and CDR2 sequences are ENHRY and SYGVKD. The CDR3 DNA is TGTGCCATCGTCGGGCAGAACACTGAAGCTTTCTTT. It specifies CAIVGQNTEAFF.

The V gene is TRBV5-1, the J gene TRBJ2-7; 11 bases are a match to TRBD2. Unmatched junction bases numbered 13, after V lost 4 bases and J lost 4 bases. There are 17 residues in the CDR3. Germline V gene lookup returns CDR1 SGHRS and CDR2 YFSETQ. In DNA form, the CDR3 reads TGCGCCAGCAGCCCCGGAATCCTAGCGGGGGGTAGATACGAGCAGTACTTC. Its translation is CASSPGILAGGRYEQYF.

V is TRBV11-1 and J is TRBJ1-2; 10 nucleotides match TRBD1. In germline, CDR1 is SGHAT, CDR2 FQDESV (reference sequence). Trimming cost V 3 bases and J 4 bases; bases outside gene matches: 8. The CDR3 covers 16 residues. CDR3: CASSLGTGALSYGYTF. DNA of the CDR3: TGTGCCAGCAGCTTGGGGACAGGGGCATTGAGCTATGGCTACACCTTC. The full variable domain, with the rest looked up from reference TRBV11-1 and TRBJ1-2, is EAEVAQSPRYKITEKSQAVAFWCDPISGHATLYWYRQILGQGPELLVQFQDESVVDDSQLPKDRFSAERLKGVDSTLKIQPAELGDSAMYLCASSLGTGALSYGYTFGSGTRLTVV.

This rearrangement joins TRBV14 to TRBJ1-4, with D perhaps TRBD1 (5 bases). The CDR3 runs to 14 residues. Germline V gene sequence: CDR1 SGHDN, CDR2 FVKESK. V was trimmed by 6 bases and J by 0 bases, leaving 8 bases between them. The CDR3 nucleotides are TGTGCCAGCAGGAGGGGCTCAACTAATGAAAAACTGTTTTTT. It is translated as CASRRGSTNEKLFF.

The gene calls are TRBV2 and TRBJ1-5; D call uncertain. CDR3 length: 15 residues. Trimming left V 0 bases short and J 7 bases short, with 13 bases between. The germline V gene has CDR1 SNHLY and CDR2 FYNNEI. CDR3 amino acids: CASSEARMNWQPQHF. Here the CDR3 DNA reads TGTGCCAGCAGTGAAGCGCGTATGAACTGGCAGCCCCAGCATTTT.

The rearrangement uses TRBV5-5 and TRBJ1-6, with no clear D. Germline CDR1 SGHKS, CDR2 YYEKEE (reference sequence). The CDR3 has 15 residues. V was pared by 0 bases and J by 0 bases, with 4 bases between. CDR3 sequence (DNA): TGTGCCAGCAGCTTGGTCAGCTCCTATAATTCACCCCTCCACTTT. This encodes CASSLVSSYNSPLHF.

Here the CDR3 reads CASSESRYGYTF. The DNA of the CDR3 is TGCGCCAGCAGTGAGAGTCGCTATGGCTACACCTTC. The chain carries TRBV10-1 and TRBJ1-2; no firm D call. Per the germline V gene, CDR1 is WNHNN and CDR2 is SYGVQD (reference sequence). V was pared by 2 bases and J by 4 bases, with 5 bases between. The CDR3 has 12 amino acids.

CDR3 in amino acids: CASSPTPAFIETQYF. Here the CDR3 DNA reads TGCGCCAGCAGCCCGACTCCGGCCTTTATCGAGACCCAGTACTTC. The rearrangement links TRBV4-1 to TRBJ2-5; D is undetermined. CDR3 length equals 15 residues. The germline V and J ends were trimmed by 4 bases and 5 bases, with 17 bases remaining between them. CDR1 is MGHRA, CDR2 YSYEKL, per germline.

This clone was seen a handful of times. CDR3 residues: CASAGQGSSYEQYF. For the CDR3, the DNA is TGTGCCAGCGCCGGACAGGGGAGCTCCTACGAGCAGTACTTC. The rearrangement links TRBV6-5 to TRBJ2-7; 9 bases line up with TRBD1. The V segment lost 8 bases and the J segment 0 bases; nucleotides outside the gene matches: 5. The CDR3 extends over 14 amino acids. CDR1 and CDR2 from the germline V gene are MNHEY and SVGAGI.

The rearrangement uses TRBV4-2 and TRBJ1-1; D is possibly TRBD1 (5 bases). V was clipped by 0 bases and J by 5 bases, with 16 bases between them. The CDR3 covers 16 residues. CDR1 is LGHNA, CDR2 YNFKEQ, per germline. DNA of the CDR3: TGTGCCAGCAGCCAAGACCCCTTAGGGGAGCGGACTGAAGCTTTCTTT. It codes for CASSQDPLGERTEAFF.

The rearrangement joins TRBV6-1 to TRBJ2-7; D is ambiguous. The CDR3 loop spans 15 amino acids. The germline gives CDR1 MNHNS, CDR2 SASEGT. Trimming removed 2 bases at V and 2 bases at J, with 13 bases between. CDR3 in DNA: TGTGCCAGCAGTGAATCGGGCAGGACGCCCTACGAGCAGTACTTC. Translating it yields CASSESGRTPYEQYF.

V gene TRBV7-9 combines with J gene TRBJ1-2; D is unresolved. Trimming pared 1 base from V and 3 bases from J, leaving 6 bases between. CDR3 length: 13 amino acids. Germline CDR1 and CDR2: SEHNR and FQNEAQ (reference sequence). The CDR3 region has the DNA TGTGCCAGCAGCTTAGGAAGCGACTATGGCTACACCTTC. This translates into CASSLGSDYGYTF.

The chain combines TRBV5-4 with TRBJ1-3; the match to TRBD1 covers 12 bases. The CDR3 has 17 residues. V was clipped by 4 bases and J by 3 bases; unmatched bases: 8. CDR1 is SGHNT, CDR2 YYREEE, per germline (reference sequence). The CDR3: CASSPGQGALNGNTIYF. The DNA for the CDR3 is TGTGCCAGCAGCCCGGGACAGGGGGCGTTGAATGGAAACACCATATATTTT.

This clone was detected a few times. This rearrangement joins TRBV6-2 or TRBV6-3 to TRBJ1-2, with D possibly TRBD1 on 6 matching bases. This CDR3 comprises 15 residues. CDR1 and CDR2 (germline): MNHEY, SVGEGT. V was shortened by 1 base and J by 8 bases, with 17 bases between the two germline ends. CDR3 in DNA: TGTGCCAGCAGTTACTTCGGACAGCGGTGGAGGGGCTACACCTTC. Its translation: CASSYFGQRWRGYTF.

V gene TRBV10-2 combines with J gene TRBJ1-2; 7 bases fit TRBD1. J lost 0 bases, V lost 6 bases, and 4 bases had no gene match. This CDR3 contains 14 residues. CDR1 WSHSY and CDR2 SAAADI come from the germline V gene. CDR3 DNA sequence: TGCGCCAGCAGCCTCGGGACAGCTAACTATGGCTACACCTTC. Protein sequence: CASSLGTANYGYTF.

The chain uses TRBV3-1 (or the pseudogene TRBV3-2) and TRBJ2-1; D may correspond to TRBD1 or TRBD2 (5 bases each). In germline, CDR1 is LGHDT, CDR2 YNNKEL (reference sequence). The CDR3 runs 16 residues. The ends were cut back, 3 bases at V and 0 bases at J, with 12 bases in the middle. CDR3 sequence (DNA): TGTGCCAGCAGCCAGGTCGGGGCCCTCTCCTACAATGAGCAGTTCTTC. This translates into CASSQVGALSYNEQFF.

The chain recombines TRBV27 with TRBJ2-7; D may correspond to TRBD1 or TRBD2 (5 bases each). The CDR3 consists of 16 residues. Germline lookup yields CDR1 MNHEY and CDR2 SMNVEV (reference sequence). Trimming shortened V by 0 bases and J by 4 bases, and 16 bases separated the two germline ends. CDR3 sequence: CASSLSPRGIGYEQYF. In nucleotides, the CDR3 is TGTGCCAGCAGTTTATCCCCCCGGGGCATCGGGTACGAGCAGTACTTC.

The rearrangement links TRBV27 to TRBJ2-1; D perhaps matches TRBD2 (5 bases). This CDR3 contains 9 residues. Germline loops: CDR1 MNHEY, CDR2 SMNVEV (reference sequence). V lost 11 bases and J 9 bases, leaving 8 bases between the germline ends. The DNA for the CDR3 is TGTGCCGTCGGAGGTGAGCAGTTCTTC. This encodes CAVGGEQFF.

The chain recombines TRBV30 with TRBJ1-1; 7 nucleotides align to TRBD1. J gave up 5 bases and V 2 bases, and 8 bases lay outside the gene matches. The CDR3 extends over 14 amino acids. Germline V lookup: CDR1 GTSNPN, CDR2 SVGIG (reference sequence). The CDR3 spells CAWSKGTELTEAFF. The CDR3 nucleotides read TGTGCCTGGAGTAAAGGGACAGAATTAACTGAAGCTTTCTTT. The full variable domain, in which reference TRBV30 and TRBJ1-1 provide the parts outside the CDR3, is SQTIHQWPATLVQPVGSPLSLECTVEGTSNPNLYWYRQAAGRGLQLLFYSVGIGQISSEVPQNLSASRPQDRQFILSSKKLLLSDSGFYLCAWSKGTELTEAFFGQGTRLTVV.